This section outlines one T cell receptor (beta chain) sequence together with its context. Produced via immunoSEQ multiplex PCR; TCRdb's table is partial and in-frame only. Among 310,000 or so clones listed, over 75% were seen once. This record belongs to a study of blood T cell repertoires in COVID-19. CDR1 and CDR2 (germline): SEHNR, FQNEAQ (reference sequence). The J segment lost 6 bases and the V segment lost 5 bases, leaving 4 bases of the junction unmatched. The CDR3 extends over 13 amino acids. Sequencing used PBMCs or T cells enriched from blood (not recorded which). The TCR comes from a woman between 35 and 50 years old who had recovered from COVID-19. This chain uses TRBV7-9 with TRBJ1-5; 7 nucleotides match TRBD1. CDR3 DNA sequence: TGTGCCAGCAGCCTCTCAGGGGGTCAGCCCCAGCATTTT. Its protein product is CASSLSGGQPQHF.